The text below deals with one T cell receptor (beta chain). Antigen specificity is unknown. The source of the sample is a study of CD8 T cell repertoires and HIV-1 epitope variants. Study-wide background: Controls were a CMV, EBV and flu pool, Ebola AY9, and no peptide. An approximately 9-day culture received IL-2, IL-7 and IL-15 on days 3 and 7. Epitopes were three Gag families plus Nef HW9 and YT9. Enriched T cells were co-cultured with equal autologous T cell-negative cells.

Profiled with immunoSEQ multiplex PCR; TCRdb holds only in-frame clones, not every one. This table holds some 1,900 clones, about 71% found once. The sequencing sample was made of cultured CD8+ T cells derived from PBMCs. The receptor was derived from a male donor with HIV.

This chain's CDR3 is CSGGTGGNTEAFF. CDR3 coding DNA: TGCAGCGGTGGCACAGGGGGTAATACTGAAGCTTTCTTT. The chain joins TRBV29-1 to TRBJ1-1; 8 bases map to TRBD1. The CDR3 length is 13 residues. Germline V lookup: CDR1 SQVTM, CDR2 ANQGSEA. J gave up 5 bases and V 7 bases, and 9 bases lay outside the gene matches.